This passage covers 18 T cell receptor beta chains from one sample sequenced in a study of T cell clusters in autoimmune cytopenias. One tube held mixed TRB-A and TRB-B primer pools for touch-down PCR. TCRdb re-called the multiplex PCR reads and catalogs CDR3 proteins one per entry, DNA excluded. The sample holds thousands of distinct CDR3 sequences. Roughly 38,000 genome equivalents of blood DNA were amplified for TRB. The sample comprised peripheral blood. The receptor set was obtained from a human donor with an autoimmune cytopenia or autoimmune hepatitis (not recorded which).

V usage is TRBV19 and J usage is TRBJ1-1; TCRdb gives TRBD1 as the D gene, but with no DNA this cannot be confirmed. CDR1 and CDR2 from the germline V gene are LNHDA and SQIVND (reference sequence). CDR3 size: 17 residues. The CDR3 region is CASSIPGQGKTGTEAFF.

The V call is TRBV9, the J call TRBJ2-3; TCRdb's D gene call, TRBD1, goes unchecked for lack of DNA. The germline CDR1 and CDR2 sequences are SGDLS and YYNGEE. The CDR3 has 15 amino acids. The CDR3 here is CASSVMQGALDTQYF.

This clonotype registers medium-sized by frequency. The V and J genes are TRBV18 and TRBJ2-3. CDR1 is KGHSH, CDR2 LQKENI, per germline. The CDR3 length is 15 residues. The CDR3: CASSQGASTTDTQYF.

This sequence joins TRBV20-1 and TRBJ1-2; the TCRdb D gene call, TRBD1, has no DNA to confirm it. Germline lookup yields CDR1 DFQATT and CDR2 SNEGSKA (reference sequence). The CDR3 covers 14 residues. CDR3: CSAIPPGTGNGYTF.

CDR3 loop: CASSQGGVEETQYF. The chain combines TRBV4-2 with TRBJ2-5. This CDR3 is built from 14 residues. Germline loops: CDR1 LGHNA, CDR2 YNFKEQ.

The V gene is TRBV5-1, the J gene TRBJ2-1; TCRdb's D gene call, TRBD2, goes unchecked for lack of DNA. The CDR3 loop spans 16 amino acids. Germline V gives CDR1 SGHRS, CDR2 YFSETQ. The CDR3 region is CASSPGAGVSYNEQFF.

The chain couples TRBV20-1 to TRBJ1-4; TCRdb names TRBD1, which stays unverified in the absence of DNA. The CDR3 sequence is 15 residues long. Germline V lookup: CDR1 DFQATT, CDR2 SNEGSKA (reference sequence). This CDR3 reads CSARDSNRGGGKLFF.

By frequency, this clonotype is medium-sized. The chain carries TRBV6-2 or TRBV6-3 and TRBJ2-1. The germline CDR1 and CDR2 sequences are MNHEY and SVGEGT. CDR3 length: 14 amino acids. CDR3 sequence: CASSYSSGSDEQFF.

The chain links TRBV4-2 to TRBJ2-3. The CDR3 has 15 amino acids. CDR1 is LGHNA, CDR2 YNFKEQ, per germline. This CDR3 is CASSRSGFDTDTQYF.

CDR3 loop: CSARVGSGGAADTQYF. V and J are TRBV20-1 and TRBJ2-3; the TCRdb D gene call, TRBD2, has no DNA to confirm it. The CDR3 extends over 16 amino acids. Looked up from germline, CDR1 is DFQATT and CDR2 is SNEGSKA (reference sequence).

The chain employs TRBV5-4 and TRBJ2-5; TCRdb's assignment of TRBD2 cannot be checked, as there is no DNA. Germline CDR1 is SGHNT and CDR2 is YYREEE (reference sequence). This CDR3 spans 16 amino acids. CDR3 region: CASSFPSGGPQETQYF.

V usage is TRBV6-1 and J usage is TRBJ1-2; TCRdb selects TRBD1, and the lack of DNA leaves this call unchecked. Looked up from germline, CDR1 is MNHNS and CDR2 is SASEGT. The CDR3 is 14 amino acids. The CDR3 region is CASSEVRGTGGYTF.

This clonotype is medium-sized (0.01 to 0.1%) by frequency. V and J are TRBV5-6 and TRBJ2-1; the TCRdb D gene call, TRBD1, has no DNA to confirm it. The CDR3 has 16 amino acids. Germline assignment: CDR1 SGHDT and CDR2 YYEEEE. CDR3 protein: CASTKDGRGGRGEQFF.

V gene TRBV14 combines with J gene TRBJ2-5; lacking DNA, the TRBD1 call made by TCRdb goes unchecked. Germline V CDR1 and CDR2: SGHDN, FVKESK. The CDR3 consists of 13 residues. CDR3 region: CASSPSGVETQYF.

The chain links TRBV10-3 to TRBJ2-1; lacking DNA, the TRBD2 call made by TCRdb goes unchecked. The V gene's germline CDR1 is ENHRY and CDR2 SYGVKD. This CDR3 has 18 amino acids. The CDR3 sequence is CAISEWRGVRSSYNEQFF.

This chain connects TRBV6-1 to TRBJ2-5; the TCRdb D gene call, TRBD2, has no DNA to confirm it. The germline V gene has CDR1 MNHNS and CDR2 SASEGT. There are 15 residues in the CDR3. CDR3 in amino acids: CASSELSGGRETQYF.

This clonotype registers medium-sized by frequency. J is TRBJ2-2 and V is TRBV27; TCRdb's D gene call, TRBD2, goes unchecked for lack of DNA. The CDR3 covers 15 residues. Germline lookup yields CDR1 MNHEY and CDR2 SMNVEV (reference sequence). The CDR3 reads CASSFGGPYTGELFF.

This clonotype registers large by frequency. This chain links TRBV6-5 with TRBJ2-6; no DNA is available, so the TRBD1 call from TCRdb remains unchecked. The CDR3 runs 16 residues. Germline V CDR1 and CDR2: MNHEY, SVGAGI. The CDR3 protein is CASSSTGPAGANVLTF.